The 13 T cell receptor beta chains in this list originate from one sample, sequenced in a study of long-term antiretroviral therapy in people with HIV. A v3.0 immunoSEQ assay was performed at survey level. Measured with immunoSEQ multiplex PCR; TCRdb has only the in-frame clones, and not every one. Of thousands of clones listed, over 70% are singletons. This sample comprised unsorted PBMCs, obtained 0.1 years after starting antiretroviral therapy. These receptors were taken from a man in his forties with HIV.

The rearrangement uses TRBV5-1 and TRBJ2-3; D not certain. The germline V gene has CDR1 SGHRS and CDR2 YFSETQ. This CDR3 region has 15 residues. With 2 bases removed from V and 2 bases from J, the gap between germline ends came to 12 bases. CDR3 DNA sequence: TGCGCCAGCAGCTTCCATCTTGCTTACACAGATACGCAGTATTTT. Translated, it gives CASSFHLAYTDTQYF.

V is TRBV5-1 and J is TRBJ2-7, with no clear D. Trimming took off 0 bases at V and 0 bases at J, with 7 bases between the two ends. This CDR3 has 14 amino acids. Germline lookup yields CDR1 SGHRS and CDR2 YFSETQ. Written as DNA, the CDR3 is TGCGCCAGCAGCTTGGAGGGCAGCTCCTACGAGCAGTACTTC. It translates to CASSLEGSSYEQYF.

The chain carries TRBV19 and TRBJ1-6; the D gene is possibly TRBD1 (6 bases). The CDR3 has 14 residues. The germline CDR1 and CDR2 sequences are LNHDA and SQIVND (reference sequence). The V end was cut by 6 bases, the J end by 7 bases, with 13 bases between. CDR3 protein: CASSQGPFNSPLHF. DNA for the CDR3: TGTGCCAGTAGCCAGGGGCCGTTCAATTCACCCCTCCACTTT.

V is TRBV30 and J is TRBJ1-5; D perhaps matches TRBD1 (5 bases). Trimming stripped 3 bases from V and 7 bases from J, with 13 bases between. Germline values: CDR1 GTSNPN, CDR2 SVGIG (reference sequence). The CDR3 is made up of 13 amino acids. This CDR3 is CAWSLEGRQPQHF. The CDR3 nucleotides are TGTGCCTGGAGCCTCGAGGGGAGGCAGCCCCAGCATTTT.

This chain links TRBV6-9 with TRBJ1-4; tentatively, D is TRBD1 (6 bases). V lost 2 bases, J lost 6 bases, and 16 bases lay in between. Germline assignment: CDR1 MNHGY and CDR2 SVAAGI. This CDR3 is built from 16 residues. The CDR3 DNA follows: TGTGCCAGCAGTTATCCGGGACATAGCGGAGATGAAAAACTGTTTTTT. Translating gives CASSYPGHSGDEKLFF.

CDR3 amino acids: CASSSGTSGYEQYF. The CDR3 nucleotides are TGTGCCAGCAGCTCCGGGACTAGCGGCTACGAGCAGTACTTC. V gene TRBV7-2 combines with J gene TRBJ2-7, with 11 bases that match TRBD2. CDR1 and CDR2 from the germline V gene are SGHTA and FQGNSA. The CDR3 covers 14 residues. The J segment lost 3 bases and the V segment lost 4 bases, leaving 2 bases of the junction unmatched. The full variable domain, in which reference TRBV7-2 and TRBJ2-7 provide the parts outside the CDR3, is GAGVSQSPSNKVTEKGKDVELRCDPISGHTALYWYRQSLGQGLEFLIYFQGNSAPDKSGLPSDRFSAERTGGSVSTLTIQRTQQEDSAVYLCASSSGTSGYEQYFGPGTRLTVT.

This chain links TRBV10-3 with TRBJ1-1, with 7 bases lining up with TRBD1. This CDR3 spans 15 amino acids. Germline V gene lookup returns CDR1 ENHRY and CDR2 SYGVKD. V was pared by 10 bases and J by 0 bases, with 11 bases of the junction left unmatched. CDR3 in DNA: TGTGCCACCTCCGACAGGGACGGTATGAACACTGAAGCTTTCTTT. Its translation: CATSDRDGMNTEAFF.

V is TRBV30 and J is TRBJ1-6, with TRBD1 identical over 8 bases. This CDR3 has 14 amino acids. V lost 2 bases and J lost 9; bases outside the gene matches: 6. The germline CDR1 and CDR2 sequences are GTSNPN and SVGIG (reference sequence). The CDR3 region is CAWSIGTGGSPLHF. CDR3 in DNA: TGTGCCTGGAGTATAGGGACAGGAGGTTCACCCCTCCACTTT. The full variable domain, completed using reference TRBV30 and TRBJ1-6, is SQTIHQWPATLVQPVGSPLSLECTVEGTSNPNLYWYRQAAGRGLQLLFYSVGIGQISSEVPQNLSASRPQDRQFILSSKKLLLSDSGFYLCAWSIGTGGSPLHFGNGTRLTVT.

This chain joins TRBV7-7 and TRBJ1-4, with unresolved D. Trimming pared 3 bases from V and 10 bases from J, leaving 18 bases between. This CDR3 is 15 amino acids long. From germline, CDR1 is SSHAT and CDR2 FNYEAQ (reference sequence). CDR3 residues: CASSFKGSSVGKLFF. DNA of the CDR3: TGTGCCAGCAGCTTTAAGGGATCTTCGGTGGGAAAACTGTTTTTT.

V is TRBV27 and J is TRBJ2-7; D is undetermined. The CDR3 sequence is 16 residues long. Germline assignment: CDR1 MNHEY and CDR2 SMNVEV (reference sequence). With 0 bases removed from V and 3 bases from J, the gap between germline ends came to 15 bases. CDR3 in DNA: TGTGCCAGCAGTTTATCTACCGGAGACATCCGCTACGAGCAGTACTTC. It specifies CASSLSTGDIRYEQYF.

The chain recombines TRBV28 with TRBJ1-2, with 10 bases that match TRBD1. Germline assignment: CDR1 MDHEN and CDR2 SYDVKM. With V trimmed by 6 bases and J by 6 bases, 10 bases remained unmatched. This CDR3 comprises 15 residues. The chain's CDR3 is CASSDMGTGADGYTF. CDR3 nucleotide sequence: TGTGCCAGCAGCGATATGGGGACAGGGGCGGATGGCTACACCTTC.

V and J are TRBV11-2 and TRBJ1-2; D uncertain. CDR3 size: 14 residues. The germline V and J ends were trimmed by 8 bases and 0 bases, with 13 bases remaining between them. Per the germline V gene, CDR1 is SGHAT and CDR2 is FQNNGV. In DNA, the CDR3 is TGTGCCAGCGAGGGCAGCTCGTCTAACTATGGCTACACCTTC. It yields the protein CASEGSSSNYGYTF.

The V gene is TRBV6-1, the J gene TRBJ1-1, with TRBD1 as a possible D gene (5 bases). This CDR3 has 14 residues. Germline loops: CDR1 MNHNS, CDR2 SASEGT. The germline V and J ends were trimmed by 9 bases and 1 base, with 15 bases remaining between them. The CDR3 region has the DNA TGTGCCAGTACCTTCAGAGGGGCGAACACTGAAGCTTTCTTT. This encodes CASTFRGANTEAFF.